This T cell receptor (beta chain) was recovered during a study of follicular helper T cells after annual influenza vaccination. General observations from the study: Only roughly 10-20% of analyzed cells yielded productive TCRB sequences. ICOS+CD38+ cTfh clonality change tracked circulating plasmablast frequency change. Successive annual vaccinations recalled a recurrent oligoclonal ICOS+CD38+ cTfh response with influenza-specific clonotypes.

The germline CDR1 and CDR2 sequences are SGHTS and YDEGEE. This CDR3 has 11 residues. Between the trimmed V and J ends, which lost 2 bases and 10 bases, there was a span of 10 bases. TCRdb's table, derived via immunoSEQ multiplex PCR, lists solely in-frame clones and lacks some. The sample carries 9,500 to 15,000 clones, more than 75% recorded once. In this sample, this clone turned up a few times. Its specificity is unknown. Time point reported: 2015-2016 season, pre-vaccination. Cells are cTfh (non-naive CD4+CXCR5+PD-1+), split by ICOS and CD38 into double-positive or double-negative. The sample here was CXCR5+ CD38- circulating T follicular helper cells from blood, taken on the day of influenza vaccination. Subset reported: circulating Tfh, non-naive CD4+CXCR5+PD-1+ (ICOS+CD38+ or ICOS-CD38-). The receptor's source is an adult who received the influenza vaccine. V and J are TRBV5-8 and TRBJ2-7; D perhaps matches TRBD2 (5 bases). This CDR3 reads CASSFPGIQYF. DNA of the CDR3: TGTGCCAGCAGCTTCCCGGGAATCCAGTACTTC. The whole variable domain, remainder taken from reference TRBV5-8 and TRBJ2-7, is EAGVTQSPTHLIKTRGQQATLRCSPISGHTSVYWYQQALGLGLQFLLWYDEGEERNRGNFPPRFSGRQFPNYSSELNVNALELEDSALYLCASSFPGIQYFGPGTRLTVT.